The sequence of this T cell receptor beta chain was determined in a study of blood T cell repertoires in COVID-19. Study at large: Spain, Italy and the United States supplied samples that represented acute and convalescent COVID-19.

Authors' processing steps: Estimates of nucleated cell counts were drawn from the amplification of reference gene primers. Sequencing was performed with immunoSEQ multiplex PCR; in TCRdb, only in-frame clones are kept and a portion is missing. V and J calls and clone size are as listed in that table; D and trimming were resolved from the DNA. The data contain 250,000 to 300,000 clones, 89% of them singletons. This sequence originates from a man between 45 and 60 years old with acute or convalescent COVID-19. Sequencing input: peripheral blood.

CDR3 residues: CASSQVGAGETDTQYF. The CDR3 region has the DNA TGCGCCAGCAGCCAAGTCGGGGCGGGGGAGACAGATACGCAGTATTTT. The chain couples TRBV4-1 to TRBJ2-3; TRBD2 matches 7 bases. This CDR3 is 16 amino acids long. With V trimmed by 1 base and J by 3 bases, 7 bases remained unmatched. The germline V gene encodes CDR1 MGHRA and CDR2 YSYEKL.